The rows below give T cell receptor beta chains drawn from one sample of a study of shared clonotypes between healthy human individuals. TCRdb's table, derived via immunoSEQ multiplex PCR, lists solely in-frame clones and lacks some. The sample has 2 million to 3 million clones; approximately 94% are singletons. The sample consisted of naive CD4+ T cells from PBMCs. Source of these receptors: a man aged 18 to 35 in good health. Some clones in this sample may be carry-over from other donors' samples. CDR3s include the opening cysteine and the closing phenylalanine or tryptophan. D genes are given only for firm matches. Clone sizes are given selectively: once, few, many, or a class where the clone is expanded.

NA	NA	TRBV29-1	TRBJ1-2	CSLRPGPGDGYTF	TGCAGCCTCCGTCCAGGGCCGGGGGATGGCTACACCTTC
NA	NA	TRBV28	TRBJ2-7	CASGQGGYEQYF	TGTGCCAGCGGGCAGGGTGGATACGAGCAGTACTTC
NA	TRBD1	TRBV11-1	TRBJ2-2	CASGQGEAGELFF	TGTGCCAGCGGACAGGGTGAAGCCGGGGAGCTGTTTTTT
once	NA	TRBV9	TRBJ2-1	CASSVEGLWDNEQFF	TGTGCCAGCAGCGTAGAGGGCTTATGGGACAATGAGCAGTTCTTC
NA	NA	TRBV6-5	TRBJ2-7	CASSKGSYEQYF	TGTGCCAGCAGCAAGGGATCCTACGAGCAGTACTTC
NA	NA	TRBV5-1	TRBJ1-1	CASSAGGTGNTEAFF	TGCGCCAGCAGTGCCGGTGGGACGGGGAACACTGAAGCTTTCTTT
NA	NA	TRBV15	TRBJ2-2	CATRVERNTGELFF	TGTGCCACCAGAGTGGAAAGGAACACCGGGGAGCTGTTTTTT
NA	NA	TRBV28	TRBJ1-2	CASSRQVPERGYTF	TGTGCCAGCAGTCGACAGGTCCCAGAACGTGGCTACACCTTC
NA	TRBD1	TRBV5-1	TRBJ1-4	CASSLVGQGNEKLFF	TGCGCCAGCAGCTTGGTCGGACAGGGGAATGAAAAACTGTTTTTT
NA	TRBD2	TRBV11-2	TRBJ2-1	CASSLTSGYNEQFF	TGTGCCAGCAGCTTGACTAGCGGTTACAATGAGCAGTTCTTC
NA	NA	TRBV5-1	TRBJ2-7	CASSLALQSSYEQYF	TGCGCCAGCAGCTTGGCCTTACAAAGCTCCTACGAGCAGTACTTC
NA	NA	TRBV4-1	TRBJ1-5	CASSQVGLGTQPQHF	TGCGCCAGCAGCCAAGTCGGCCTGGGTACTCAGCCCCAGCATTTT
NA	NA	TRBV5-1	TRBJ2-7	CASSLAEPQEQYF	TGCGCCAGCAGCTTGGCCGAGCCGCAGGAGCAGTACTTC
NA	TRBD1	TRBV9	TRBJ2-2	CASSVAGTGPGELFF	TGTGCCAGCAGCGTAGCTGGGACAGGCCCCGGGGAGCTGTTTTTT
NA	NA	TRBV7-9	TRBJ1-1	CASSLRADSTEAFF	TGTGCCAGCAGCCTCCGGGCGGACAGCACTGAAGCTTTCTTT
NA	NA	TRBV20-1	TRBJ2-7	CSAKMGYEQYF	TGCAGTGCCAAGATGGGTTACGAGCAGTACTTC
once	NA	TRBV28	TRBJ2-7	CASSLSPRKGEQYF	TGTGCCAGCAGTTTATCCCCCAGGAAGGGCGAGCAGTACTTC
NA	NA	TRBV5-4	TRBJ2-5	CASSASPGSQETQYF	TGTGCCAGCAGCGCGAGTCCTGGCAGTCAAGAGACCCAGTACTTC
NA	TRBD2	TRBV23-1	TRBJ2-3	CASSPSGGPSTDTQYF	TGCGCCAGCAGTCCTTCGGGGGGGCCTAGCACAGATACGCAGTATTTT
once	NA	TRBV18	TRBJ1-4	CASSQGATNEKLFF	TGTGCCAGCTCACAAGGGGCAACTAATGAAAAACTGTTTTTT
NA	NA	TRBV5-8	TRBJ1-2	CASSLTGAGYGYTF	TGTGCCAGCAGCTTGACTGGGGCGGGGTATGGCTACACCTTC
NA	NA	TRBV9	TRBJ2-1	CASSVSSEYNEQFF	TGTGCCAGCAGCGTGTCTAGCGAGTACAATGAGCAGTTCTTC
NA	NA	TRBV5-1	TRBJ2-1	CASSLFIRENEQFF	TGCGCCAGCAGCTTGTTTATCCGGGAGAATGAGCAGTTCTTC
once	TRBD1	TRBV29-1	TRBJ1-1	CSVTGQGGTEAFF	TGCAGCGTGACGGGACAGGGGGGAACTGAAGCTTTCTTT
NA	NA	TRBV2	TRBJ1-3	CASSDARSGNTIYF	TGTGCCAGCAGTGATGCCAGATCTGGAAACACCATATATTTT
NA	NA	TRBV27	TRBJ2-1	CASSLFEGSSYNEQFF	TGTGCCAGCAGTTTATTCGAAGGGAGCTCCTACAATGAGCAGTTCTTC
once	NA	TRBV18	TRBJ2-3	CASSFTGGDTQYF	TGTGCCAGCTCATTCACAGGCGGGGATACGCAGTATTTT
NA	TRBD2	TRBV5-6	TRBJ2-1	CASSNVRTRNEQFF	TGTGCCAGCAGCAATGTTAGGACTAGGAATGAGCAGTTCTTC
NA	NA	TRBV5-1	TRBJ1-3	CASSLVPGRGGNTIYF	TGCGCCAGCAGCTTGGTCCCAGGGCGAGGAGGAAACACCATATATTTT
NA	NA	TRBV2	TRBJ2-5	CASSEGTALGGETQYF	TGTGCCAGCAGCGAGGGGACCGCCCTTGGGGGAGAGACCCAGTACTTC
NA	TRBD2	TRBV2	TRBJ2-1	CASSVGGSWDEQFF	TGTGCCAGCAGTGTTGGCGGGAGTTGGGATGAGCAGTTCTTC
NA	NA	TRBV5-1	TRBJ2-1	CASSLGIYNEQFF	TGCGCCAGCAGCCTCGGGATTTACAATGAGCAGTTCTTC
NA	TRBD2	TRBV5-4	TRBJ2-1	CASSLGTSYNEQFF	TGTGCCAGCAGCTTGGGGACTAGCTATAATGAGCAGTTCTTC
NA	NA	TRBV7-9	TRBJ1-3	CASSRFNSRSGNTIYF	TGTGCCAGCAGCCGATTTAACTCTAGATCTGGAAACACCATATATTTT
NA	TRBD2	TRBV7-7	TRBJ2-1	CASSNRAGKQFF	TGTGCCAGCAGTAACCGAGCGGGGAAGCAGTTCTTC
NA	NA	TRBV5-1	TRBJ1-3	CASAAGSSGNTIYF	TGCGCCAGCGCGGCAGGGTCCTCTGGAAACACCATATATTTT
NA	NA	TRBV5-5	TRBJ1-2	CASSVGGAALGGYTF	TGTGCCAGCAGCGTAGGGGGGGCGGCCCTCGGTGGCTACACCTTC
NA	NA	TRBV2	TRBJ1-2	CASSKGDKGGYTF	TGTGCCAGCAGTAAGGGGGACAAAGGGGGCTACACCTTC
NA	NA	TRBV5-4	TRBJ2-3	CASSRETDTQYF	TGTGCCAGCAGCCGGGAGACAGATACGCAGTATTTT
NA	NA	TRBV4-1	TRBJ1-1	CASSQQGGGRNTEAFF	TGCGCCAGCAGCCAACAAGGGGGGGGGAGGAACACTGAAGCTTTCTTT
once	TRBD2	TRBV7-8	TRBJ2-7	CASSPSRLAGAFEQYF	TGTGCCAGCAGCCCCTCCCGCCTAGCGGGAGCTTTCGAGCAGTACTTC
NA	NA	TRBV7-2	TRBJ2-7	CASSSRRGGAYEQYF	TGTGCCAGCAGCTCACGAAGGGGGGGAGCCTACGAGCAGTACTTC
few	NA	TRBV28	TRBJ1-5	CASSPGWRNQPQHF	TGTGCCAGCAGTCCCGGATGGCGGAATCAGCCCCAGCATTTT
NA	NA	TRBV6-5	TRBJ2-6	CASSYGRLGANVLTF	TGTGCCAGCAGTTACGGCAGGCTTGGGGCCAACGTCCTGACTTTC